The 24 T cell receptor beta chains in this list originate from one sample, sequenced in a study of response to subunit inactivated influenza vaccine. One entry per CDR3 protein results from TCRdb running MiXCR on the RT-PCR reads. This table holds about 700,000 distinct CDR3 sequences, 15% to 19% found once. Sequences were derived from PBMCs from blood, sampled 11 to 12 days after vaccination. Every receptor here comes from a man aged 50-60 years who received an inactivated influenza vaccine.

This clonotype showed up many times. The CDR3 DNA is TGTGCCAGCAGCTTATATCAGTTAGGCGAGCAGTACTTC. As protein: CASSLYQLGEQYF. The chain combines TRBV7-2 with TRBJ2-7, with D unresolved. Deletions cut 2 bases from V and 6 bases from J, with 11 bases between. Germline V CDR1 and CDR2: SGHTA, FQGNSA. CDR3 length: 13 residues.

The chain employs TRBV5-4 and TRBJ1-1; TRBD1 agrees at 8 bases. The ends lost 3 bases at V and 4 bases at J; junction bases unmatched: 5. In germline, CDR1 is SGHNT, CDR2 YYREEE (reference sequence). This CDR3 region has 14 residues. CDR3 sequence reads: CASSYGQGATEAFF. CDR3 coding DNA: TGTGCCAGCAGCTACGGACAGGGTGCCACTGAAGCTTTCTTT.

This rearrangement joins TRBV12-3 or TRBV12-4 to TRBJ2-5, with TRBD1 as a possible D gene (7 bases). The CDR3 is 14 amino acids. Trimming pared 6 bases from V and 2 bases from J, leaving 13 bases between. The CDR3 sequence: CASREGQLQETQYF. Written as DNA, the CDR3 is TGTGCCAGCAGGGAGGGACAGCTACAAGAGACCCAGTACTTC.

This clonotype was counted at least ten times. This chain links TRBV9 with TRBJ1-6; maybe TRBD1 (5 bases). The germline V gene has CDR1 SGDLS and CDR2 YYNGEE. The CDR3 has 14 amino acids. The V and J ends lost 0 bases and 9 bases respectively, with 10 bases between them. The CDR3 nucleotides read TGTGCCAGCAGCGTAGTGGGGACGGGTTCACCCCTCCACTTT. It codes for CASSVVGTGSPLHF.

This clonotype was seen a few times. The chain combines TRBV6-1 with TRBJ2-2, with D unresolved. Trimming pared 6 bases from V and 6 bases from J, leaving 11 bases between. The CDR3 is made up of 13 amino acids. Germline CDR1 and CDR2: MNHNS and SASEGT. Here the CDR3 DNA reads TGTGCCAGCAGCCCCACTTTATCCGGGGAGCTGTTTTTT. As protein: CASSPTLSGELFF.

The chain links TRBV20-1 to TRBJ2-3; D is perhaps TRBD1 (5 bases). The germline V and J ends were trimmed by 0 bases and 1 base, with 11 bases remaining between them. This CDR3 contains 15 residues. The germline CDR1 and CDR2 sequences are DFQATT and SNEGSKA (reference sequence). The CDR3 sequence: CSAREVIGGTDTQYF. The DNA of the CDR3 is TGCAGTGCTAGAGAAGTCATAGGGGGCACAGATACGCAGTATTTT.

This clonotype has a handful of counts. The rearrangement joins TRBV7-8 to TRBJ2-5, with 11 nucleotides matching TRBD2. This CDR3 region has 14 residues. Germline CDR1 and CDR2: SGHVS and FQNEAQ. The V segment lost 5 bases and the J segment 6 bases; nucleotides outside the gene matches: 5. DNA for the CDR3: TGTGCCAGCAGCCCGACTAGCGGGGTGAAGACCCAGTACTTC. Translation gives CASSPTSGVKTQYF.

The chain combines TRBV29-1 with TRBJ1-2; D may be TRBD1 (5 bases). Trimming removed 3 bases at V and 2 bases at J, with 13 bases between. The CDR3 is 14 residues long. Germline-derived CDR1 and CDR2 are SQVTM and ANQGSEA. The CDR3 here is CSVDWDDRNYGYTF. As DNA, the CDR3 is TGCAGCGTTGATTGGGACGACCGAAACTATGGCTACACCTTC. Full variable domain (missing parts from reference TRBV29-1 and TRBJ1-2): SAVISQKPSRDICQRGTSLTIQCQVDSQVTMMFWYRQQPGQSLTLIATANQGSEATYESGFVIDKFPISRPNLTFSTLTVSNMSPEDSSIYLCSVDWDDRNYGYTFGSGTRLTVV.

This chain connects TRBV7-8 to TRBJ1-3; maybe TRBD1 (5 bases). CDR3 length: 15 residues. From germline, CDR1 is SGHVS and CDR2 FQNEAQ. The V end was cut by 1 base, the J end by 4 bases, with 11 bases between. The CDR3 DNA follows: TGTGCCAGCAGCTTAGAAGGGACCGGAGGAAACACCATATATTTT. It translates to CASSLEGTGGNTIYF.

The chain recombines TRBV6-2 or TRBV6-3 with TRBJ2-2; a possible D gene is TRBD2 (6 bases). Trimming stripped 7 bases from V and 1 base from J, with 16 bases between. The germline V gene encodes CDR1 MNHEY and CDR2 SVGEGT. The CDR3 has 16 residues. The CDR3 DNA reads as TGTGCCAGCAAATTCTCGGGTAGCGGGAACACCGGGGAGCTGTTTTTT. Its protein product is CASKFSGSGNTGELFF.

This clonotype turned up a few times. This chain connects TRBV13 to TRBJ2-7, with 9 bases lining up with TRBD2. The ends lost 4 bases at V and 5 bases at J; junction bases unmatched: 6. This CDR3 contains 14 residues. Germline loops: CDR1 PRHDT, CDR2 FYEKMQ (reference sequence). DNA of the CDR3: TGTGCCAGCAGCTCCGGGACTAGCATCGACGAGCAGTACTTC. Its protein is CASSSGTSIDEQYF.

The table lists this clonotype with many counts. The J gene is TRBJ1-2, the V gene TRBV7-2; the D is unclear. In germline, CDR1 is SGHTA, CDR2 FQGNSA. V shed 4 bases and J shed 7 bases, with 13 bases lying between them. The CDR3 is 13 residues long. The CDR3 loop is CASSSPRRFGYTF. The DNA of the CDR3 is TGTGCCAGCAGCTCCCCCCGCAGGTTTGGCTACACCTTC. Full variable domain (rest looked up from reference TRBV7-2 and TRBJ1-2): GAGVSQSPSNKVTEKGKDVELRCDPISGHTALYWYRQSLGQGLEFLIYFQGNSAPDKSGLPSDRFSAERTGGSVSTLTIQRTQQEDSAVYLCASSSPRRFGYTFGSGTRLTVV.

J is TRBJ2-3 and V is TRBV6-5; 7 bases match TRBD1. There are 16 residues in the CDR3. Trimming took 4 bases from V and 1 from J; bases not matched to a gene: 8. CDR1 is MNHEY and CDR2 is SVGAGI in the germline V gene. The CDR3 sequence: CASSLTHGTGTDTQYF. DNA for the CDR3: TGTGCCAGCAGTTTGACTCACGGGACAGGCACAGATACGCAGTATTTT.

The V gene is TRBV4-2, the J gene TRBJ1-2; 7 bases are a match to TRBD1. The CDR3 is 15 residues long. CDR1 and CDR2 (germline): LGHNA, YNFKEQ. Trimming at V came to 0 bases and at J to 1 base, leaving 2 bases not matched to a gene. CDR3 sequence: CASSQEGTDNYGYTF. CDR3 in DNA: TGTGCCAGCAGCCAAGAAGGGACAGATAACTATGGCTACACCTTC.

In this sample, this clonotype turned up a few times. The gene calls are TRBV4-3 and TRBJ2-3; unclear D gene. Germline V lookup: CDR1 LGHNA, CDR2 YSLEER. Trimming stripped 1 base from V and 3 bases from J, with 8 bases between. This CDR3 comprises 14 residues. CDR3 coding DNA: TGCGCCAGCAGCCAAGTGGGGTTGACAGATACGCAGTATTTT. As protein: CASSQVGLTDTQYF.

This clonotype showed up just a few times. The CDR3 DNA is TGTGCCAGCAGTTCACTTTCCGGCTACACCTTC. It encodes CASSSLSGYTF. This chain uses TRBV28 with TRBJ1-2; D gene ambiguous. The V gene's germline CDR1 is MDHEN and CDR2 SYDVKM. The CDR3 loop spans 11 amino acids. V lost 4 bases and J lost 8, with 8 bases in between.

J is TRBJ1-1 and V is TRBV6-2 or TRBV6-3; D remains unclear. The CDR3 consists of 14 residues. V gave up 2 bases and J gave up 0 bases, with 7 bases separating them. CDR1 is MNHEY and CDR2 is SVGEGT in the germline V gene. CDR3 DNA sequence: TGTGCCAGCAGTTACACACCTTTGAACACTGAAGCTTTCTTT. Amino acids: CASSYTPLNTEAFF.

This chain joins TRBV20-1 and TRBJ2-3; TRBD2 matches at 15 bases. The CDR3 extends over 20 amino acids. The V gene's germline CDR1 is DFQATT and CDR2 SNEGSKA (reference sequence). V gave up 1 base and J gave up 5 bases; unmatched junction bases: 16. The CDR3 coding sequence is TGCAGTGCTAGAGGTGGGCTAGGACTAGCGGGAGGGCCGGGGAGAGATACGCAGTATTTT. Protein product: CSARGGLGLAGGPGRDTQYF.

V gene TRBV28 combines with J gene TRBJ1-1; weak D call: TRBD1 (5 bases). Looked up from germline, CDR1 is MDHEN and CDR2 is SYDVKM. The CDR3 is made up of 14 amino acids. Trimming cost V 5 bases and J 5 bases, with 15 bases left between them. The CDR3 region is CASSAVREITEAFF. In nucleotides, the CDR3 is TGTGCCAGCAGTGCCGTCAGGGAAATAACTGAAGCTTTCTTT.

V is TRBV7-9 and J is TRBJ1-2; no clear D. Trimming took off 5 bases at V and 8 bases at J, with 15 bases between the two ends. Germline loops: CDR1 SEHNR, CDR2 FQNEAQ (reference sequence). This CDR3 is built from 13 residues. The CDR3 reads CASSQVQEGGYTF. Here the CDR3 DNA reads TGTGCCAGCAGCCAGGTGCAAGAAGGGGGCTACACCTTC.

Notes on this clonotype: Germline and junction disagree at one end, which may indicate a read error. The chain employs TRBV12-3 or TRBV12-4 and TRBJ1-2; the D gene is possibly TRBD1 (5 bases). The CDR3 is 13 amino acids. CDR3 protein: CASSRGTNYGDTF. The CDR3 nucleotides are TGTGCCAGCAGTCGCGGGACTAACTATGGCGACACCTTC.

This sequence joins TRBV27 and TRBJ2-7, with TRBD2 identical over 10 bases. Germline values: CDR1 MNHEY, CDR2 SMNVEV (reference sequence). V shed 3 bases and J 3 bases; nucleotides not matched to a gene: 8. This CDR3 has 16 amino acids. The CDR3 nucleotides read TGTGCCAGCAGTTTCTTTAGCGGGGGGCCTCTCTACGAGCAGTACTTC. The encoded protein is CASSFFSGGPLYEQYF.

This clonotype was counted a few times. The gene calls are TRBV29-1 and TRBJ2-7; TRBD1 aligns across 8 bases. The CDR3 extends over 13 amino acids. The germline CDR1 and CDR2 sequences are SQVTM and ANQGSEA. V shed 7 bases and J 1 base; nucleotides not matched to a gene: 6. The CDR3 loop is CSAGQGSSYEQYF. The CDR3 DNA reads as TGCAGCGCAGGACAGGGATCATCCTACGAGCAGTACTTC.

This clonotype was counted between two and nine times. The chain combines TRBV12-3 or TRBV12-4 with TRBJ2-2; 8 bases are shared with TRBD1. After removal of 4 bases from V and 1 base from J, the junction contained 5 bases not matched to a gene. The CDR3 covers 16 residues. CDR3: CASSSWTGKNTGELFF. CDR3 nucleotide sequence: TGTGCCAGCAGTTCTTGGACAGGGAAGAACACCGGGGAGCTGTTTTTT.